This entry lists 16 T cell receptor beta chains sequenced from one sample in a study of blood T cell repertoires in COVID-19. Measured with immunoSEQ multiplex PCR; TCRdb has only the in-frame clones, and not every one. The sample has roughly 180,000 clones, approximately 77% seen once; the top ten hold approximately 18%. The source material was PBMCs or T cells enriched from blood (not recorded which). All receptors come from a man in his fifties or sixties who had recovered from COVID-19.

DNA for the CDR3: TGTGCCAGTAGTATTTCGGGGGACGAGGACGAGCAGTACTTC. Translating it yields CASSISGDEDEQYF. J is TRBJ2-7 and V is TRBV19; perhaps TRBD2 as D (6 bases). CDR1 is LNHDA, CDR2 SQIVND, per germline (reference sequence). The V and J ends lost 3 bases and 5 bases respectively, with 14 bases between them. The CDR3 has 14 amino acids.

The CDR3 bases are TGTGCCAGCAGCGTTGGGCAGTACTACAATGAGCAGTTCTTC. It yields the protein CASSVGQYYNEQFF. The rearrangement joins TRBV9 to TRBJ2-1; D gene uncertain. The CDR3 contains 14 residues. V gave up 2 bases and J gave up 3 bases, with 9 bases separating them. Germline CDR1 is SGDLS and CDR2 is YYNGEE.

This clone was counted between two and nine times. V and J are TRBV21-1 and TRBJ2-5; the table assigns TRBD1, which was not confirmed against the DNA. TRBV21-1 is shown as a pseudogene. The CDR3 contains 12 residues. The CDR3 coding sequence is TGTGCCAGCAGCAAAGATGACAGGGGTACGGACTTC. Amino acids: CASSKDDRGTDF.

The chain recombines TRBV7-9 with TRBJ1-1, with D uncertain. This CDR3 region has 18 residues. Deletions cut 7 bases from V and 1 base from J, with 25 bases between. Germline loops: CDR1 SEHNR, CDR2 FQNEAQ (reference sequence). CDR3 DNA sequence: TGTGCCAGCAACGGAGGAGGATCCCGAGGAAAAGAGAACACTGAAGCTTTCTTT. Translation: CASNGGGSRGKENTEAFF.

This clone was seen once. J is TRBJ2-7 and V is TRBV28; 7 bases map to TRBD2. With V trimmed by 5 bases and J by 7 bases, 11 bases remained unmatched. CDR3 length: 14 residues. CDR1 and CDR2 from the germline V gene are MDHEN and SYDVKM. The CDR3: CASSLPSGLWEQYF. The DNA of the CDR3 is TGTGCCAGCAGTCTACCTAGCGGACTCTGGGAGCAGTACTTC.

The chain couples TRBV9 to TRBJ1-6, with D possibly being TRBD1 (5 bases). The CDR3 is 16 amino acids. V lost 2 bases and J 8 bases, leaving 17 bases between the germline ends. CDR1 and CDR2 (germline): SGDLS, YYNGEE. The CDR3 is CASSVSGQGNDSPLHF. DNA for the CDR3: TGTGCCAGCAGCGTCTCCGGGCAGGGTAACGATTCACCCCTCCACTTT.

The chain uses TRBV7-9 and TRBJ1-5, with D possibly matching TRBD1 (6 bases). Germline V gene lookup returns CDR1 SEHNR and CDR2 FQNEAQ (reference sequence). This CDR3 comprises 15 residues. V lost 4 bases and J lost 9, with 19 bases in between. The CDR3 DNA follows: TGTGCCAGCAGCTCATTACAGGGTGCGGAACGGCCCCAGCATTTT. The encoded protein is CASSSLQGAERPQHF.

The chain combines TRBV6-5 with TRBJ1-6; D remains unclear. V lost 5 bases to trimming and J lost 0 bases, with 8 bases between them. Germline-derived CDR1 and CDR2 are MNHEY and SVGAGI. There are 15 residues in the CDR3. Here the CDR3 reads CASSPVRSYNSPLHF. DNA for the CDR3: TGTGCCAGCAGTCCAGTCCGCTCCTATAATTCACCCCTCCACTTT.

The rearrangement uses TRBV7-9 and TRBJ2-7, with D possibly being TRBD1 (6 bases). The CDR3 totals 12 residues. V lost 5 bases, J lost 3 bases, and 8 bases lay in between. Germline loops: CDR1 SEHNR, CDR2 FQNEAQ (reference sequence). The CDR3 coding sequence is TGTGCCAGCAGCGAACAGGGCTACGAGCAGTACTTC. As protein: CASSEQGYEQYF.

This clone has just one count. The rearrangement links TRBV5-1 to TRBJ2-5, with 7 bases fitting TRBD1. The CDR3 runs 14 residues. V shed 2 bases and J 2 bases; nucleotides not matched to a gene: 3. CDR1 and CDR2 from the germline V gene are SGHRS and YFSETQ. The chain's CDR3 is CASSFGQEQETQYF. CDR3 nucleotide sequence: TGCGCCAGCAGCTTCGGACAGGAACAAGAGACCCAGTACTTC. Looking up the rest from reference TRBV5-1 and TRBJ2-5 gives the full variable domain: KAGVTQTPRYLIKTRGQQVTLSCSPISGHRSVSWYQQTPGQGLQFLFEYFSETQRNKGNFPGRFSGRQFSNSRSEMNVSTLELGDSALYLCASSFGQEQETQYFGPGTRLLVL.

V and J are TRBV4-1 and TRBJ1-1; tentatively, D is TRBD1 (5 bases). Between the trimmed V and J ends, which lost 4 bases and 4 bases, there was a span of 13 bases. Germline V CDR1 and CDR2: MGHRA, YSYEKL. This CDR3 comprises 14 residues. The CDR3 coding sequence is TGCGCCAGCAGCCCCCAGGGAACAATCACTGAAGCTTTCTTT. This translates into CASSPQGTITEAFF.

The rearrangement joins TRBV27 to TRBJ2-1, with 11 nucleotides matching TRBD2. The ends lost 6 bases at V and 6 bases at J; junction bases unmatched: 10. This CDR3 has 16 amino acids. The V gene's germline CDR1 is MNHEY and CDR2 SMNVEV (reference sequence). The CDR3 DNA reads TGTGCCAGCAGCCTTCTACTAGCGGGAGCTTCCAATGAGCAGTTCTTC. Protein product: CASSLLLAGASNEQFF.

This sequence joins TRBV9 and TRBJ2-1; 14 bases match TRBD2. CDR1 is SGDLS, CDR2 YYNGEE, per germline. This CDR3 is 17 amino acids long. Trimming took 2 bases from V and 1 from J; bases not matched to a gene: 2. CDR3 nucleotides: TGTGCCAGCAGCGTTGGGACTAGCGGGAGTTCCTACAATGAGCAGTTCTTC. It translates to CASSVGTSGSSYNEQFF.

The table lists this clone with a count of one. The chain joins TRBV29-1 to TRBJ1-2; the D is unclear. The CDR3 loop spans 11 amino acids. Germline V gives CDR1 SQVTM, CDR2 ANQGSEA. The V and J ends lost 4 bases and 6 bases respectively, with 9 bases between them. DNA of the CDR3: TGCAGCGTTGGTGTCCGTCATGGCTACACCTTC. Amino acid sequence: CSVGVRHGYTF.

A single count supports this clone. V is TRBV6-5 and J is TRBJ2-7, with TRBD2 identical over 7 bases. CDR1 and CDR2 from the germline V gene are MNHEY and SVGAGI. Trimming at V came to 5 bases and at J to 1 base, leaving 8 bases not matched to a gene. The CDR3 extends over 15 amino acids. The CDR3 spells CASSPQGGRSYEQYF. DNA of the CDR3: TGTGCCAGCAGTCCGCAGGGCGGGAGATCCTACGAGCAGTACTTC.

V usage is TRBV2 and J usage is TRBJ2-2, with 7 bases that match TRBD2. V dropped 4 bases and J dropped 4; count of bases not matched to a gene: 9. The CDR3 runs 16 residues. Germline V gene lookup returns CDR1 SNHLY and CDR2 FYNNEI. CDR3 sequence (DNA): TGTGCCAGCAGTGGAACCGGGACTAAGGGCACCGGGGAGCTGTTTTTT. Amino acid sequence: CASSGTGTKGTGELFF. Looking up the rest from reference TRBV2 and TRBJ2-2 gives the full variable domain: EPEVTQTPSHQVTQMGQEVILRCVPISNHLYFYWYRQILGQKVEFLVSFYNNEISEKSEIFDDQFSVERPDGSNFTLKIRSTKLEDSAMYFCASSGTGTKGTGELFFGEGSRLTVL.